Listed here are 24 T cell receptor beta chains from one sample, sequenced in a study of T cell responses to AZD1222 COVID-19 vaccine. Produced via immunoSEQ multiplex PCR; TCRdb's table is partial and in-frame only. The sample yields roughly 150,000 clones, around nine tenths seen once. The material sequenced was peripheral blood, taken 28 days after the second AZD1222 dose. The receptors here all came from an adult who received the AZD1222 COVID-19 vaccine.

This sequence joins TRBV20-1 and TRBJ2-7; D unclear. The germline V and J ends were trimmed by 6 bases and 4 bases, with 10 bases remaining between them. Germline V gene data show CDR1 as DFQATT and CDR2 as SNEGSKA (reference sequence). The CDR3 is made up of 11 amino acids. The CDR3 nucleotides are TGCAGTGCCCAAGAAGCGTACGAGCAGTACTTC. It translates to CSAQEAYEQYF.

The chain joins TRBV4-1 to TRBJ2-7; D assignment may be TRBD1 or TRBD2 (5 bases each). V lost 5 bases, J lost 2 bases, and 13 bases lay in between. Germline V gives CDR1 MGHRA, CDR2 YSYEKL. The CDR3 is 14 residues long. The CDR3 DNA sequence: TGCGCCAGCAGCTCCCCGGGGCAAACCTACGAGCAGTACTTC. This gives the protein CASSSPGQTYEQYF.

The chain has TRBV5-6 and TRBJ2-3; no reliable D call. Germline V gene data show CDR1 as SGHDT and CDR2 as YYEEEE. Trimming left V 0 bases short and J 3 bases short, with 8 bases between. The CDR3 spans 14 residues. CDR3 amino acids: CASSLEAETDTQYF. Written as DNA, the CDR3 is TGTGCCAGCAGCTTGGAGGCAGAAACAGATACGCAGTATTTT.

The CDR3 loop is CASSGGLRDGNTEAFF. The DNA for the CDR3 is TGCGCCAGCAGTGGAGGTTTAAGGGACGGAAACACTGAAGCTTTCTTT. The chain is built from TRBV10-2 and TRBJ1-1; possible D gene TRBD1, 5 bases. CDR3 size: 16 residues. Deletions cut 4 bases from V and 2 bases from J, with 17 bases between. CDR1 and CDR2 (germline): WSHSY, SAAADI.

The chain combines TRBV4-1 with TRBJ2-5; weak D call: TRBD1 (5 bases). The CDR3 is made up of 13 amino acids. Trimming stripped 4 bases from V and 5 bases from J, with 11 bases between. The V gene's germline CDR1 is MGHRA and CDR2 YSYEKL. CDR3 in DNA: TGCGCCAGCAGCCTCGTGGGGCGGGAGACCCAGTACTTC. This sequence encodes CASSLVGRETQYF.

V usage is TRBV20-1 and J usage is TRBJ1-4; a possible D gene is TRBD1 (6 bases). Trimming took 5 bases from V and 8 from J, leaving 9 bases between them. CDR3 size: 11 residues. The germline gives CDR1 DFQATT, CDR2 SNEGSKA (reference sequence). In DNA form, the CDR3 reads TGCAGTGCTCACAGGGAGGAAAAACTGTTTTTT. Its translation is CSAHREEKLFF.

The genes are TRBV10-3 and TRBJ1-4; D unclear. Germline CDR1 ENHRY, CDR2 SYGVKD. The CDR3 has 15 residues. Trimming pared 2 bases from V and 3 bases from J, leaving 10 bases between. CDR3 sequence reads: CAISEGGLANEKLFF. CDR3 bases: TGTGCCATCAGTGAGGGCGGATTGGCTAATGAAAAACTGTTTTTT.

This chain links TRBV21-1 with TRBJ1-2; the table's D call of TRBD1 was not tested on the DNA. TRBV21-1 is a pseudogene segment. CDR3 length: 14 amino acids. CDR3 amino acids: CASSNRKINYGYTF. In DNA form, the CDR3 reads TGTGCCAGCAGCAACAGGAAGATTAACTATGGCTACACCTTC.

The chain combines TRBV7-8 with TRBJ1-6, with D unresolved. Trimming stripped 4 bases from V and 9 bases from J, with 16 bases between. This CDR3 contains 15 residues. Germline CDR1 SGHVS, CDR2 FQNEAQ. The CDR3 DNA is TGTGCCAGCAGCTCCGGTGGGATCGGTGGTTCACCCCTCCACTTT. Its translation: CASSSGGIGGSPLHF.

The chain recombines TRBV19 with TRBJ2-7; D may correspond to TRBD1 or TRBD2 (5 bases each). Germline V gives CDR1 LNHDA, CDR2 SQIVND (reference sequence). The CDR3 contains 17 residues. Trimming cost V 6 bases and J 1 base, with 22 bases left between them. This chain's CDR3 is CASSRDPSEARSYEQYF. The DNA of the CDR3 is TGTGCCAGTAGCCGGGACCCCAGCGAGGCAAGGTCCTACGAGCAGTACTTC.

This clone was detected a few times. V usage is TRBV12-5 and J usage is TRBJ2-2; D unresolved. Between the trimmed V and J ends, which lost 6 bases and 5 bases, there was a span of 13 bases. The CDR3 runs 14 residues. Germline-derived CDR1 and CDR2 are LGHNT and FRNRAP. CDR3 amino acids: CASGLSFQTGELFF. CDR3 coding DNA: TGTGCTAGTGGGCTTAGCTTTCAAACCGGGGAGCTGTTTTTT. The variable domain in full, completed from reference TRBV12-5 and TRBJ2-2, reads DARVTQTPRHKVTEMGQEVTMRCQPILGHNTVFWYRQTMMQGLELLAYFRNRAPLDDSGMPKDRFSAEMPDATLATLKIQPSEPRDSAVYFCASGLSFQTGELFFGEGSRLTVL.

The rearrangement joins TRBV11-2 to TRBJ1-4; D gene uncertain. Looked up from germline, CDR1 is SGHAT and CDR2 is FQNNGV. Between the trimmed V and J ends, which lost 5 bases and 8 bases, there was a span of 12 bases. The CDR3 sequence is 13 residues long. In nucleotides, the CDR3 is TGTGCCAGCAGCCCAACACAGCGGGAAAAACTGTTTTTT. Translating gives CASSPTQREKLFF.

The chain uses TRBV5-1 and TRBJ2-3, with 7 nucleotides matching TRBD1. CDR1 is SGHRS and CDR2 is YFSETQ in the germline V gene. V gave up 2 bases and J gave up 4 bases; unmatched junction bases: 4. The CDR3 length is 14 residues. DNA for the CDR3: TGCGCCAGCAGCTTACAGGGGACGGCAGATACGCAGTATTTT. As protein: CASSLQGTADTQYF.

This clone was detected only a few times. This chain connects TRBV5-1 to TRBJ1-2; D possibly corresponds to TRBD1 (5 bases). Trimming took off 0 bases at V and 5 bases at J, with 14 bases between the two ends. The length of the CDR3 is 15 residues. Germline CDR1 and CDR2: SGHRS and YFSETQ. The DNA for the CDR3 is TGCGCCAGCAGCTTGGGTCAGGGAGGAGCGTATGGCTACACCTTC. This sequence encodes CASSLGQGGAYGYTF.

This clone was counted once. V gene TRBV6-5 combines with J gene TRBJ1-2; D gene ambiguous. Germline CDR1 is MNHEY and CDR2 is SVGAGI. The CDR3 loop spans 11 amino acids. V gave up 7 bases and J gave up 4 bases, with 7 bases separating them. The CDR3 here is CASMRLYGYTF. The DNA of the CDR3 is TGTGCCAGCATGCGCCTCTATGGCTACACCTTC.

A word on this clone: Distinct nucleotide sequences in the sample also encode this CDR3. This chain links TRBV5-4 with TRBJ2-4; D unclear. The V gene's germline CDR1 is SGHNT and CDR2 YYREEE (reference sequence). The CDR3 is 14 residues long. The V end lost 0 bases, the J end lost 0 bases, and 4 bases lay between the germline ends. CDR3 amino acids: CASSLGLAKNIQYF. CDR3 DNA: TGTGCCAGCAGCTTGGGACTAGCCAAAAACATTCAGTACTTC.

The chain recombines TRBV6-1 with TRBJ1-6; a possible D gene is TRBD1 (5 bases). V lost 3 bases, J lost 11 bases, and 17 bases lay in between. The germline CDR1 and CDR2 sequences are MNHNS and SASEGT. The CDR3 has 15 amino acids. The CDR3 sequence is CASSESGTSGAPLHF. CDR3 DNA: TGTGCCAGCAGTGAGTCCGGGACCTCCGGCGCACCCCTCCACTTT.

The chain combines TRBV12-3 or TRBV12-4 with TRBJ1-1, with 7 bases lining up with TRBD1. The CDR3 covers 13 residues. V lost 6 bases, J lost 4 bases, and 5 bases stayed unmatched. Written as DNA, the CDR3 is TGTGCCAGCAGGTCGACAGGGACCACTGAAGCTTTCTTT. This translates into CASRSTGTTEAFF.

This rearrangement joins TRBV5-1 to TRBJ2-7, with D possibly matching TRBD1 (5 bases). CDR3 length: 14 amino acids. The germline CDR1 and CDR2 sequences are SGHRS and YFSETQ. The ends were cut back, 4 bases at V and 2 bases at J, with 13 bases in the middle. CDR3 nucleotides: TGCGCCAGCAGCGTTCAGGGTTCCGCCTACGAGCAGTACTTC. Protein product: CASSVQGSAYEQYF. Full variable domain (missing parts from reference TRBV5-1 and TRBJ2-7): KAGVTQTPRYLIKTRGQQVTLSCSPISGHRSVSWYQQTPGQGLQFLFEYFSETQRNKGNFPGRFSGRQFSNSRSEMNVSTLELGDSALYLCASSVQGSAYEQYFGPGTRLTVT.

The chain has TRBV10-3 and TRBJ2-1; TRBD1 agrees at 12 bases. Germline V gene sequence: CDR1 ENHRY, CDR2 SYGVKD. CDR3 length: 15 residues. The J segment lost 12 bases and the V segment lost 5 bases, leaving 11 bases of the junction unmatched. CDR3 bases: TGTGCCATCAGTTTAATACCGGGACAGGGGGCGACGCAGTTCTTC. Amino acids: CAISLIPGQGATQFF.

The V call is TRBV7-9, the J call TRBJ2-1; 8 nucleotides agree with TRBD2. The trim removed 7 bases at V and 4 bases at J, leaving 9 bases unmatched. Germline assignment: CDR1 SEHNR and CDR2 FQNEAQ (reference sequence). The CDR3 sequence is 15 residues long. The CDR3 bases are TGTGCCAGCACCATAGGAACGGGGGGGTACAATGAGCAGTTCTTC. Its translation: CASTIGTGGYNEQFF.

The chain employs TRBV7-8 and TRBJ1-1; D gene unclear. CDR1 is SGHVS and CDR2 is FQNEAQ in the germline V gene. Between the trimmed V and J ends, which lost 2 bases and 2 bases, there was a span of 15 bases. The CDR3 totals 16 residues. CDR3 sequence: CASSLRKWAGNTEAFF. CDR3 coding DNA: TGTGCCAGCAGCTTAAGGAAGTGGGCGGGTAACACTGAAGCTTTCTTT.

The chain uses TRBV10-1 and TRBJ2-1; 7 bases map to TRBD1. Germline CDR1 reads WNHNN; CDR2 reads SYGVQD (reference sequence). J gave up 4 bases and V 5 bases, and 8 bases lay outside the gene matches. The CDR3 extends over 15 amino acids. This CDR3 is CASSTTGSGYNEQFF. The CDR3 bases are TGCGCCAGCAGTACGACAGGGTCTGGTTACAATGAGCAGTTCTTC.

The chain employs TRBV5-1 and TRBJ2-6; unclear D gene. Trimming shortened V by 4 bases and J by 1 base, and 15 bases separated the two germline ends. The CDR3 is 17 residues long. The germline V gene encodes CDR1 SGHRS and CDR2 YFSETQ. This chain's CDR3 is CASSPGYFPSGANVLTF. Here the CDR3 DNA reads TGCGCCAGCAGCCCGGGCTATTTCCCGTCTGGGGCCAACGTCCTGACTTTC.